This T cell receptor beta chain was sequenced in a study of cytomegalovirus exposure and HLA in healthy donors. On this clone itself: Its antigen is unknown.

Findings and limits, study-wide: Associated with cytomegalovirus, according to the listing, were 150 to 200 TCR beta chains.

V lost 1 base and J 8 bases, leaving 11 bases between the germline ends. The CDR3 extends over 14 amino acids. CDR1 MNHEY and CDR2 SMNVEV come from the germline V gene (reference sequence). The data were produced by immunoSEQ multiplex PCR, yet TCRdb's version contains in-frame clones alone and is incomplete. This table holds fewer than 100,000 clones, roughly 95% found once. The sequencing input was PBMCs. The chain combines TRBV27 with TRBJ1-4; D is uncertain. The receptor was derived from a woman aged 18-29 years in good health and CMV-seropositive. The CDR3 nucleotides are TGTGCCAGCAGTTTATTCGGGGTAGGCGAAAAACTGTTTTTT. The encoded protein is CASSLFGVGEKLFF.